A selection of T cell receptor beta chains follows, all from one sample in a study of blood T cell repertoires in COVID-19. Repertoires were generated with immunoSEQ multiplex PCR, while TCRdb's copy carries only in-frame clones and drops some. The sample lists around 310,000 clones, 85% to 90% occurring once. The source material was peripheral blood. The receptors stem from a woman aged 40 to 55 with COVID-19, enrolled during active disease. Each CDR3 is given with its conserved first and last residue. D genes are given only for firm matches. For some rows the clone size is stated as once, few or many, or as a class when expanded; others skip it.

CDR3aa,CDR3nt,j_gene,v_gene,abundance,d_gene,len
CASSAGQLGTEAFF,TGTGCCAGCAGCGCGGGACAGCTAGGCACTGAAGCTTTCTTT,TRBJ1-1,TRBV7-2,few,TRBD1,14
CASSIGTRTGNTEAFF,TGTGCCAGCAGCATTGGAACCCGAACAGGGAACACTGAAGCTTTCTTT,TRBJ1-1,TRBV5-4,-,-,16
CASSLAARRHIQYF,TGTGCCAGCAGTCTAGCGGCCCGGAGGCACATTCAGTACTTC,TRBJ2-4,TRBV6-2/TRBV6-3,-,TRBD2,14
CASSEVTRGWQETQYF,TGTGCCAGCAGTGAAGTTACCAGGGGGTGGCAAGAGACCCAGTACTTC,TRBJ2-5,TRBV6-1,-,TRBD1,16
CASSQLTGGTNEQFF,TGTGCCAGCAGCCAGTTGACAGGGGGTACGAATGAGCAGTTCTTC,TRBJ2-1,TRBV7-9,-,TRBD1,15
CASSLAEGGTDYEQYF,TGTGCCAGCAGCTTGGCCGAGGGGGGGACTGATTACGAGCAGTACTTC,TRBJ2-7,TRBV5-5,-,-,16
CASSRGIRAAGELFF,TGTGCCAGCAGCCGGGGGATTCGGGCAGCCGGGGAGCTGTTTTTT,TRBJ2-2,TRBV7-3,-,-,15
CASSQGIHDRGGQPQHF,TGCGCCAGCAGCCAAGGGATCCACGACAGAGGTGGTCAGCCCCAGCATTTT,TRBJ1-5,TRBV4-3,-,-,17
CASSSRQTWAGGYTF,TGTGCCAGCAGCTCCCGACAGACTTGGGCCGGCGGCTACACCTTC,TRBJ1-2,TRBV5-6,-,-,15
CASSLRQVNSGNTIYF,TGTGCCAGCAGCTTACGACAGGTCAACTCTGGAAACACCATATATTTT,TRBJ1-3,TRBV11-1,-,-,16
CASSYTPRTENTEAFF,TGTGCCAGCAGTTACACCCCTCGGACAGAGAACACTGAAGCTTTCTTT,TRBJ1-1,TRBV6-2/TRBV6-3,-,-,16
CASSVWASGRYTF,TGTGCCAGCAGCGTATGGGCATCTGGGCGCTACACCTTC,TRBJ1-2,TRBV9,-,-,13
CASTKRGGGNTEAFF,TGTGCCAGCACAAAAAGGGGGGGAGGGAACACTGAAGCTTTCTTT,TRBJ1-1,TRBV28,-,-,15
CAWQGGSNEQYF,TGTGCCTGGCAGGGGGGCTCCAACGAGCAGTACTTC,TRBJ2-7,TRBV30,-,-,12
CASSQESGPQETQYF,TGCGCCAGCAGCCAAGAGAGCGGTCCCCAAGAGACCCAGTACTTC,TRBJ2-5,TRBV4-3,-,-,15
CASSLGTGGNTEAFF,TGCGCCAGCAGCCTGGGGACAGGGGGCAACACTGAAGCTTTCTTT,TRBJ1-1,TRBV5-1,once,TRBD1,15
CASQRRGQGNYEQYF,TGTGCCTCACAAAGGAGGGGACAGGGTAACTACGAGCAGTACTTC,TRBJ2-7,TRBV10-3,-,TRBD1,15
CASSRPGGYEQYF,TGTGCCAGCTCACGACCGGGGGGGTACGAGCAGTACTTC,TRBJ2-7,TRBV18,-,TRBD2,13
CASSLRTGQMYTQYF,TGTGCCAGCAGCTTAAGGACAGGACAAATGTATACGCAGTATTTT,TRBJ2-3,TRBV7-2,-,TRBD1,15
CASSPTWAGYTF,TGTGCCAGCAGTCCAACATGGGCTGGCTACACCTTC,TRBJ1-2,TRBV28,-,-,12
CASSTGQGGNSPLHF,TGCGCCAGCAGCACAGGACAGGGTGGGAATTCACCCCTCCACTTT,TRBJ1-6,TRBV5-1,once,TRBD1,15
CAAGLGSGNQPQHF,TGTGCCGCGGGCCTGGGCTCGGGCAATCAGCCCCAGCATTTT,TRBJ1-5,TRBV10-3,-,-,14
CASSQGREVTDTQYF,TGTGCCAGCAGCCAAGGACGCGAGGTCACAGATACGCAGTATTTT,TRBJ2-3,TRBV3-1/TRBV3-2,-,-,15
CASSVVSSAGAHYGYTF,TGTGCCAGCAGCGTAGTCTCATCAGCAGGGGCCCACTATGGCTACACCTTC,TRBJ1-2,TRBV9,once,-,17
CASILAGENSPLHF,TGTGCCAGCATCCTGGCCGGGGAAAATTCACCCCTCCACTTT,TRBJ1-6,TRBV28,-,-,14
CASSSRTGTEAFF,TGTGCCAGCAGCTCACGGACAGGGACTGAAGCTTTCTTT,TRBJ1-1,TRBV7-2,-,TRBD1,13
CASSEAGTYSYEQYF,TGTGCCAGTAGTGAAGCCGGGACATATTCTTACGAGCAGTACTTC,TRBJ2-7,TRBV19,-,-,15
CASSPGQFTGELFF,TGTGCCAGCTCACCGGGACAGTTCACCGGGGAGCTGTTTTTT,TRBJ2-2,TRBV18,-,TRBD1,14
CASSLLARGVDTQYF,TGTGCCAGCTCACTACTAGCGCGGGGGGTGGATACGCAGTATTTT,TRBJ2-3,TRBV18,-,TRBD2,15